The rows below give T cell receptor beta chains drawn from one sample of a study of CD8+CD57+ T cells in acquired aplastic anemia. In TCRdb, the reads were re-called with MiXCR into one record per CDR3 protein. This sample carries 200,000 to 250,000 distinct CDR3 sequences, approximately 60% of them seen once, and the ten largest clones take about 31%. Sequencing was performed on sorted CD4+, CD8+, or CD8+CD57+ T cells (not recorded which) from PBMCs. The source is a human donor in good health. Both conserved end residues are part of each CDR3. D genes are given only for firm matches. For some rows the clone size is stated as once, few or many, or as a class when expanded; others skip it.

clone_size	v_call	j_call	d_call	cdr3_aa	cdr3_nt
.	TRBV20-1	TRBJ1-1	.	CSARDRENTEAFF	TGCAGTGCTAGAGACAGGGAGAACACTGAAGCTTTCTTT
.	TRBV7-6	TRBJ2-1	TRBD2	CASSLGAGGQVEQFF	TGTGCCAGCAGCTTAGGAGCGGGGGGGCAGGTTGAGCAGTTCTTC
few	TRBV24-1	TRBJ2-5	TRBD1	CATSEPGTGRETQYF	TGTGCCACCAGTGAGCCCGGGACAGGGCGGGAGACCCAGTACTTC
.	TRBV5-5	TRBJ2-1	TRBD2	CASSPFAGEGAGEQFF	TGTGCCAGCAGCCCCTTCGCGGGGGAGGGCGCCGGGGAGCAGTTCTTC
.	TRBV25-1	TRBJ2-1	TRBD2	CASSVVGWVAGGPEDEQFF	TGTGCCAGCAGCGTAGTAGGTTGGGTGGCGGGAGGGCCGGAGGATGAGCAGTTCTTC
few	TRBV24-1	TRBJ2-7	.	CATSTGPPSYEQYF	TGTGCCACCAGCACCGGGCCTCCCTCCTACGAGCAGTACTTC
.	TRBV19	TRBJ2-3	TRBD2	CASSIASGVSTSTQYF	TGTGCCAGTAGTATCGCTAGCGGGGTTAGCACAAGTACGCAGTATTTT
many	TRBV5-6	TRBJ2-2	.	CASSSRDTNTGELFF	TGTGCCAGCAGCTCCAGGGACACGAACACCGGGGAGCTGTTTTTT
.	TRBV25-1	TRBJ1-1	.	CASSEFAGYDTEAFF	TGTGCCAGCAGTGAATTTGCAGGGTACGACACTGAAGCTTTCTTT
.	TRBV5-6	TRBJ2-7	.	CASSTLGTPNEQYF	TGTGCCAGCAGCACCCTCGGGACACCGAACGAGCAGTACTTC
.	TRBV7-8	TRBJ1-6	TRBD1	CASSNNRGSNNSPLHF	TGTGCCAGCAGCAACAACAGGGGGTCTAATAATTCACCCCTCCACTTT
.	TRBV7-3	TRBJ1-4	.	CASSLTAQGELFF	TGTGCCAGCAGCTTAACGGCACAGGGCGAACTGTTTTTT
.	TRBV20-1	TRBJ2-3	.	CSASRDSPRDTQYF	TGCAGTGCGAGCCGGGACTCCCCAAGGGATACGCAGTATTTT
few	TRBV5-6	TRBJ2-7	.	CASSLAGASSYEQYF	TGTGCCAGCAGCTTGGCGGGGGCGAGCTCCTACGAGCAGTACTTC
.	TRBV7-9	TRBJ1-5	.	CASSLVRPQETQHF	TGTGCCAGCAGCTTAGTTAGGCCACAAGAGACCCAGCATTTT
.	TRBV7-6	TRBJ1-3	.	CASSLERTSGSTIYF	TGTGCCAGCAGTCTCGAACGGACAAGTGGAAGCACCATATATTTT
few	TRBV7-2	TRBJ2-6	.	CASSPRAWIGANVLTF	TGTGCCAGCAGCCCAAGAGCATGGATTGGGGCCAACGTCCTGACTTTC
.	TRBV7-2	TRBJ2-5	.	CASSLSAGPQETQYF	TGTGCCAGCAGCTTAAGTGCAGGCCCCCAAGAGACCCAGTACTTC
.	TRBV24-1	TRBJ2-5	.	CATSDPGPETQYF	TGTGCCACCAGTGATCCCGGACCAGAGACCCAGTACTTC
many	TRBV7-8	TRBJ2-1	.	CASSLGSLADRYNEQFF	TGTGCCAGCAGCTTAGGGTCTTTAGCAGATAGATACAATGAGCAGTTCTTC
.	TRBV12-3/TRBV12-4	TRBJ2-5	TRBD2	CASSLVAGGPLGETQYF	TGTGCCAGCAGTTTAGTGGCGGGGGGGCCTTTAGGGGAGACCCAGTACTTC
.	TRBV18	TRBJ2-1	TRBD2	CASSPPGGEQFF	TGTGCCAGCTCACCACCGGGGGGGGAGCAGTTCTTC
.	TRBV2	TRBJ2-3	.	CASIDLRGRSTDTQYF	TGTGCCAGCATTGACCTTCGGGGGCGGAGTACAGATACGCAGTATTTT
.	TRBV19	TRBJ1-6	.	CASSIQDGKLHF	TGTGCCAGTAGTATCCAGGATGGGAAGCTCCACTTT
.	TRBV10-3	TRBJ2-5	TRBD1	CAIREGTGVRRETQYF	TGTGCCATCAGGGAGGGGACAGGGGTCCGTAGGGAGACCCAGTACTTC
.	TRBV24-1	TRBJ1-2	.	CSTQTRDANYGYTF	TGTTCCACACAGACCAGGGATGCTAACTATGGCTACACCTTC
once	TRBV7-2	TRBJ2-5	.	CASSQLVGGLRQETQYF	TGTGCCAGCAGCCAATTAGTGGGGGGGCTAAGACAAGAGACCCAGTACTTC
.	TRBV19	TRBJ2-7	.	CASSIDPFNEQYF	TGTGCCAGTAGTATAGATCCATTCAACGAGCAGTACTTC
.	TRBV7-8	TRBJ2-1	TRBD2	CASSLGSGRAYNEQFF	TGTGCCAGCAGCTTAGGGAGCGGGAGGGCCTACAATGAGCAGTTCTTC
.	TRBV6-5	TRBJ2-7	.	CATRTGPSYEQYF	TGTGCCACCCGCACCGGGCCCTCCTACGAGCAGTACTTC
.	TRBV7-2	TRBJ1-5	TRBD1	CASRPGTANQPQHF	TGTGCCAGCAGACCCGGGACAGCCAATCAGCCCCAGCATTTT
.	TRBV5-1	TRBJ2-3	.	CASSLRVVTDTQYF	TGCGCCAGCAGCTTGCGGGTAGTCACAGATACGCAGTATTTT
.	TRBV20-1	TRBJ2-1	.	CSDKGPADNNEQFF	TGCAGTGATAAAGGGCCGGCGGATAACAATGAGCAGTTCTTC
.	TRBV7-9	TRBJ2-2	.	CASSFLEGAGELFF	TGTGCCAGCAGCTTCCTGGAGGGAGCGGGGGAGCTGTTTTTT
.	TRBV7-9	TRBJ1-1	TRBD1	CASRKGTDANTEAFF	TGTGCCAGCCGCAAGGGGACAGATGCGAACACTGAAGCTTTCTTT
.	TRBV29-1	TRBJ1-1	.	CSVKQNLNTEAFF	TGCAGCGTTAAACAGAACTTGAACACTGAAGCTTTCTTT
.	TRBV7-3	TRBJ2-7	TRBD2	CASSLIAGDEQYF	TGTGCCAGCAGCTTGATAGCGGGGGACGAGCAGTACTTC
.	TRBV7-6	TRBJ2-5	TRBD2	CASSQTTSPRETQYF	TGTGCTAGCAGCCAAACGACTAGCCCTAGGGAGACCCAGTACTTC
.	TRBV14	TRBJ2-2	.	CASSPAAGGTGELFF	TGTGCCAGCAGCCCAGCCGCAGGTGGCACCGGGGAGCTGTTTTTT
.	TRBV5-1	TRBJ2-7	TRBD1	CASSNTGGSYEQYF	TGCGCCAGCAGCAACACAGGGGGCTCCTACGAGCAGTACTTC
.	TRBV15	TRBJ2-7	.	CATSRETLLGQYF	TGTGCCACCAGCAGAGAGACCTTATTGGGGCAGTACTTC
few	TRBV9	TRBJ2-5	.	CASSARPGETQYF	TGTGCCAGCAGCGCCAGACCCGGGGAGACCCAGTACTTC
.	TRBV20-1	TRBJ2-7	TRBD2	CSSPSPTSGGYEQYF	TGCAGTTCTCCATCCCCGACTAGCGGAGGTTACGAGCAGTACTTC
.	TRBV7-9	TRBJ2-7	.	CASSQPSRETVQPSYEQYF	TGTGCCAGCAGTCAACCTTCACGGGAAACCGTACAACCCTCCTACGAGCAGTACTTC
.	TRBV10-3	TRBJ1-2	TRBD1	CAIRSGTGGNYGYTF	TGTGCCATCAGATCCGGGACAGGGGGGAACTATGGCTACACCTTC
many	TRBV7-9	TRBJ2-1	TRBD2	CASSLLGGGAIDNEQFF	TGTGCCAGCAGCTTACTTGGCGGGGGGGCCATCGACAATGAGCAGTTCTTC
.	TRBV10-3	TRBJ1-5	.	CASTKGVDSNQPQHF	TGTGCCAGCACTAAAGGGGTGGATAGCAATCAGCCCCAGCATTTT
many	TRBV2	TRBJ2-7	TRBD1	CASSDRGRSYEQYF	TGTGCCAGCAGTGACAGGGGGCGCTCCTACGAGCAGTACTTC
many	TRBV19	TRBJ2-1	TRBD1	CASTADRVSSEQFF	TGTGCCAGTACGGCAGACAGGGTGTCCAGTGAGCAGTTCTTC
.	TRBV5-1	TRBJ2-2	TRBD2	CASSKLAGANTGELFF	TGCGCCAGCAGCAAACTAGCGGGGGCGAACACCGGGGAGCTGTTTTTT
.	TRBV12-3/TRBV12-4	TRBJ2-7	.	CASSLVGSYYEQYF	TGTGCCAGCAGTTTAGTTGGGTCCTACTACGAGCAGTACTTC
once	TRBV19	TRBJ2-2	TRBD2	CASSGRTSPTGELFF	TGTGCCAGTAGTGGGCGGACTAGCCCGACCGGGGAGCTGTTTTTT
once	TRBV6-6	TRBJ2-7	.	CASSYGVEQYF	TGTGCCAGCAGTTACGGCGTCGAGCAGTACTTC